This T cell receptor (beta chain) was obtained from a study of cytomegalovirus exposure and HLA in healthy donors. With 0 bases removed from V and 1 base from J, the gap between germline ends came to 9 bases. The CDR3 has 15 residues. Per germline, CDR1 MNHEY and CDR2 SVGAGI. Assay: immunoSEQ multiplex PCR; the TCRdb copy retains only in-frame clones and omits some. The table shows under 200,000 clones, with about nine tenths occurring only once. The sequenced sample consisted of PBMCs. This sequence originates from a woman under 30 in good health and CMV-seropositive. This chain joins TRBV6-5 and TRBJ1-1; possible D gene TRBD1, 5 bases. The CDR3 region has the DNA TGTGCCAGCAGTTACTCCCAAACAGGGAACACTGAAGCTTTCTTT. Residues: CASSYSQTGNTEAFF.